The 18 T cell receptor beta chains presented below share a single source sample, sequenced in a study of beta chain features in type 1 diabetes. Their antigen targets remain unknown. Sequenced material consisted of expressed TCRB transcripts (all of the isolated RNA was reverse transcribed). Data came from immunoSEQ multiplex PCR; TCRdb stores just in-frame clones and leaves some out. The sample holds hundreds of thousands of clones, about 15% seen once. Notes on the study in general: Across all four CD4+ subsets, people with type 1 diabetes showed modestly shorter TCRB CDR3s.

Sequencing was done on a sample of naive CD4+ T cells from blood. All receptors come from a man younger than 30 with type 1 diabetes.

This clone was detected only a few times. The chain's CDR3 is CASSSGTGVLGELFF. The CDR3 DNA follows: TGTGCCAGCAGCTCCGGGACAGGGGTCCTTGGGGAGCTGTTTTTT. The gene calls are TRBV28 and TRBJ2-2; TRBD1 matches 10 bases. V lost 6 bases, J lost 8 bases, and 9 bases stayed unmatched. The germline gives CDR1 MDHEN, CDR2 SYDVKM. The CDR3 covers 15 residues.

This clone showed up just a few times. CDR3 sequence reads: CASEAPSANEKLFF. The CDR3 DNA sequence: TGTGCCAGCGAGGCTCCTAGCGCTAATGAAAAACTGTTTTTT. This chain links TRBV6-6 with TRBJ1-4; D remains unclear. The CDR3 spans 14 residues. The germline V gene has CDR1 MNHNY and CDR2 SVGAGI (reference sequence). Trimming removed 8 bases at V and 3 bases at J, with 13 bases between.

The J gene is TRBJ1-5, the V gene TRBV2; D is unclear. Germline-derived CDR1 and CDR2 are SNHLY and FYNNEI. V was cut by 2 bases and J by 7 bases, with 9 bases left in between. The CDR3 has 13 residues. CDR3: CASSESFVQPQHF. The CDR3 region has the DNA TGTGCCAGCAGTGAATCTTTCGTACAGCCCCAGCATTTT.

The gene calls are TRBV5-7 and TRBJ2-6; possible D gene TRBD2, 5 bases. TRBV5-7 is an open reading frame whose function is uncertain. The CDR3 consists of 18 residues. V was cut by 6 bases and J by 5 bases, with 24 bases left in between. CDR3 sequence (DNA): TGTGCCAGCAAAGGGAGTCTTGCGTACAAAAGTCGGGCCAACGTCCTGACTTTC. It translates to CASKGSLAYKSRANVLTF.

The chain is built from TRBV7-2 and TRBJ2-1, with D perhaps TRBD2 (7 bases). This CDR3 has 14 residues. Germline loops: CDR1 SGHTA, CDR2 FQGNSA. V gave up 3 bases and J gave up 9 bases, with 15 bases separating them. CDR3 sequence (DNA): TGTGCCAGCAGCTTTACCGGGGGGCCGGGTGAGCAGTTCTTC. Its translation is CASSFTGGPGEQFF.

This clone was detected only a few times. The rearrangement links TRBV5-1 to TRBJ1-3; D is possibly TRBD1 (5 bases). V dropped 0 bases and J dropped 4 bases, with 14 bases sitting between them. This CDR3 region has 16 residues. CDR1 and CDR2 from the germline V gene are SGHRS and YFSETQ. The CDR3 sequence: CASSLDRGLLGNTIYF. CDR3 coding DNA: TGCGCCAGCAGCTTGGATCGGGGGTTATTAGGAAACACCATATATTTT.

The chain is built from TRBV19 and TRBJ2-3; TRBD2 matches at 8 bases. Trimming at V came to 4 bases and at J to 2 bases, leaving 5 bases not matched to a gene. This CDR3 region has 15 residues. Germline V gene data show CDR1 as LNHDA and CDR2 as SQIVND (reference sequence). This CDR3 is CASSKIAGTTDTQYF. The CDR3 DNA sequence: TGTGCCAGTAGTAAGATAGCGGGAACCACAGATACGCAGTATTTT. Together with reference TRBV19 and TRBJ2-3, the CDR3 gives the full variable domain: DGGITQSPKYLFRKEGQNVTLSCEQNLNHDAMYWYRQDPGQGLRLIYYSQIVNDFQKGDIAEGYSVSREKKESFPLTVTSAQKNPTAFYLCASSKIAGTTDTQYFGPGTRLTVL.

The CDR3 DNA reads as TGCAGTGCTAGTGTCCCGGGGGAGCAGTTCTTC. As protein: CSASVPGEQFF. The rearrangement uses TRBV20-1 and TRBJ2-1; TRBD2 might be the D (5 bases). The CDR3 loop spans 11 amino acids. The V end was cut by 3 bases, the J end by 10 bases, with 10 bases between. Germline assignment: CDR1 DFQATT and CDR2 SNEGSKA (reference sequence).

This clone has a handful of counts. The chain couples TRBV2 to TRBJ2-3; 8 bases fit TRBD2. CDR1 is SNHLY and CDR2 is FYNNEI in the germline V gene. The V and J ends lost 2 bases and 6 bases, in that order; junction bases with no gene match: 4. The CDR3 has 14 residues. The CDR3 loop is CASSESGGTDTQYF. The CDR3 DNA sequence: TGTGCCAGCAGTGAAAGCGGGGGAACGGATACGCAGTATTTT. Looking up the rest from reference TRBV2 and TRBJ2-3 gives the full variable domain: EPEVTQTPSHQVTQMGQEVILRCVPISNHLYFYWYRQILGQKVEFLVSFYNNEISEKSEIFDDQFSVERPDGSNFTLKIRSTKLEDSAMYFCASSESGGTDTQYFGPGTRLTVL.

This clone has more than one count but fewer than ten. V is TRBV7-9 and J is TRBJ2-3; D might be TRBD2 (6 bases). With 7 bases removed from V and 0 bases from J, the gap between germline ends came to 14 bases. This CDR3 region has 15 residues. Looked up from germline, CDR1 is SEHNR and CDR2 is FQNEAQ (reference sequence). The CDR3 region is CASTVGGSSTDTQYF. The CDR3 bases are TGTGCCAGCACCGTCGGGGGATCTAGCACAGATACGCAGTATTTT.

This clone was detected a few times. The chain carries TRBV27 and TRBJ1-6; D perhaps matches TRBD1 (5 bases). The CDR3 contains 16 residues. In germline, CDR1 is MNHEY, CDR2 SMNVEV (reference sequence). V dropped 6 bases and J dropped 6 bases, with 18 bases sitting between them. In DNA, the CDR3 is TGTGCCAGCAGGCTTAAGCCGGGACTGTCTAATTCACCCCTCCACTTT. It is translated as CASRLKPGLSNSPLHF.

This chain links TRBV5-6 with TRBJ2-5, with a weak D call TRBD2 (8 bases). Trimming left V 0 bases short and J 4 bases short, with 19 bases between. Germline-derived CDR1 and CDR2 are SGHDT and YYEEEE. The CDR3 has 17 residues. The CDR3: CASSLGVVGRGRETQYF. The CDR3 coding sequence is TGTGCCAGCAGCTTGGGTGTCGTCGGGAGGGGGCGAGAGACCCAGTACTTC. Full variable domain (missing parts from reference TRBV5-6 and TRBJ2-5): DAGVTQSPTHLIKTRGQQVTLRCSPKSGHDTVSWYQQALGQGPQFIFQYYEEEERQRGNFPDRFSGHQFPNYSSELNVNALLLGDSALYLCASSLGVVGRGRETQYFGPGTRLLVL.

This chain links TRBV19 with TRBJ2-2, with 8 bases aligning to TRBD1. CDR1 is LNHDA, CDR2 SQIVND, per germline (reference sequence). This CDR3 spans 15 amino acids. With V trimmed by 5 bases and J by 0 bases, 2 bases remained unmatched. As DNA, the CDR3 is TGTGCCAGTAGTCCGGACAGGGCGAACACCGGGGAGCTGTTTTTT. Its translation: CASSPDRANTGELFF.

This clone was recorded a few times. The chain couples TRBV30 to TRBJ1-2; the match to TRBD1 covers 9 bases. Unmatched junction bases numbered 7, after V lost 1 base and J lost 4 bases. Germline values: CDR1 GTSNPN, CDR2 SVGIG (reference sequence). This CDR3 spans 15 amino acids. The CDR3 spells CAWSAYRGLGYGYTF. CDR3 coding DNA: TGTGCCTGGAGTGCCTACAGGGGGCTCGGCTATGGCTACACCTTC. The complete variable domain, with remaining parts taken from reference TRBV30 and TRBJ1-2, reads SQTIHQWPATLVQPVGSPLSLECTVEGTSNPNLYWYRQAAGRGLQLLFYSVGIGQISSEVPQNLSASRPQDRQFILSSKKLLLSDSGFYLCAWSAYRGLGYGYTFGSGTRLTVV.

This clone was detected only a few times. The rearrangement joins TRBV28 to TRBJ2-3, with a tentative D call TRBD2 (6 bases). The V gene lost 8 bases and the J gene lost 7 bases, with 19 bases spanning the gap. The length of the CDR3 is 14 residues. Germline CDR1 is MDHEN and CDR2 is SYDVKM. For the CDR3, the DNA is TGTGCCAGCTTCGCCGGGACTTCAAAGTATACGCAGTATTTT. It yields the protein CASFAGTSKYTQYF.

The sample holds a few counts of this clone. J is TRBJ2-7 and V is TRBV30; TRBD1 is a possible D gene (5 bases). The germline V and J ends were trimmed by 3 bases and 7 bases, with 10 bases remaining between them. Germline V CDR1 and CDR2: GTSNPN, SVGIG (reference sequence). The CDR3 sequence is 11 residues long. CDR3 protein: CAWSLQGEQYF. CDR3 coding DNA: TGTGCCTGGAGCCTTCAGGGAGAGCAGTACTTC.

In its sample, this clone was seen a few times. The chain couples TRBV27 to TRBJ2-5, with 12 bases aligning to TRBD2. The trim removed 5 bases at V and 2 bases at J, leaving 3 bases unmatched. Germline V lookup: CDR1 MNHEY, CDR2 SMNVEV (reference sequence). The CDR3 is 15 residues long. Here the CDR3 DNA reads TGTGCCAGCAGTCCTGGACTAGCGGGGCAAGAGACCCAGTACTTC. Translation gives CASSPGLAGQETQYF.

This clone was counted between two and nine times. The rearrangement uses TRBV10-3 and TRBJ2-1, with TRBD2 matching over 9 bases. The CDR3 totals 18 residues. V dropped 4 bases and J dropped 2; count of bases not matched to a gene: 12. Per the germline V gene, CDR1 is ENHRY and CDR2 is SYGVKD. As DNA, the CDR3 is TGTGCCATCAGTGGCAATCCCCTAGCGGGGTCGACCTACAATGAGCAGTTCTTC. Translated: CAISGNPLAGSTYNEQFF.